A selection of T cell receptor beta chains follows, all from one sample in a study of early T cells in non-severe SARS-CoV-2 infection. TCRdb reanalysed the 5' RACE reads using MiXCR and keeps one entry per CDR3 protein. The table has roughly 120,000 distinct CDR3 sequences, around 12% seen once. Sequences were derived from whole blood, sampled at baseline. Source of these receptors: an adult who was a healthcare worker with PCR-confirmed SARS-CoV-2 infection or an uninfected control (not recorded which). Each CDR3 is given with its conserved first and last residue. D genes are given only for firm matches. Size values are once, few and many counts, or a class for expanded clones, and some rows have none.

TRBJ2-7 TRBV20-1 few TRBD2 TGCAGTGCGACCTCGGGACTAGCGGGACGGGAGCAGTACTTC CSATSGLAGREQYF
TRBJ1-3 TRBV29-1 few TRBD1 TGCAGCGTCTGGGACAGGGGAGACGGAAACACCATATATTTT CSVWDRGDGNTIYF
TRBJ2-1 TRBV7-2 few - TGTGCCAGCATCCGACTAGTCTACTCCTACAATGAGCAGTTCTTC CASIRLVYSYNEQFF
TRBJ2-7 TRBV4-1 few TRBD2 TGCGCCAGCAGCCAAGATGCGGGGGATCACGAGCAGTACTTC CASSQDAGDHEQYF
TRBJ1-2 TRBV6-5 many TRBD1 TGTGCCACCGGGACAGGGGTCTATGGCTACACCTTC CATGTGVYGYTF
TRBJ2-3 TRBV5-6 - TRBD1 TGTGCCAGCAGCGGGACAGGGTGGATCCCAGATACGCAGTATTTT CASSGTGWIPDTQYF
TRBJ2-1 TRBV6-2/TRBV6-3 few TRBD2 TGTGCCAGCAGTTACGGCGGCGGGGGGGCCTCTCCGTTCTTC CASSYGGGGASPFF
TRBJ2-4 TRBV7-3 few - TGTGCCAGCAGCTCCAGGGGTAGCAAAAACATTCAGTACTTC CASSSRGSKNIQYF
TRBJ2-7 TRBV3-1 - - TGTGCCAGCAGCCAAGACAGGGCCTACGAGCAGTACTTC CASSQDRAYEQYF
TRBJ1-2 TRBV7-2 - - TGTGCCAGCAGCTACAACAGCTATGGCTACACCTTC CASSYNSYGYTF
TRBJ2-7 TRBV11-2 - - TGTGCCAGCAGCATGCAAAGGGAAAATTCGGAGTACTTC CASSMQRENSEYF
TRBJ1-1 TRBV5-1 many - TGCGCCAGCAGCTTGGGTGCTGGGGGGCCCACTGAAGCTTTCTTT CASSLGAGGPTEAFF
TRBJ2-5 TRBV29-1 - - TGCAGCGTTGTGGCGGTGGCAGAGACCCAGTACTTC CSVVAVAETQYF
TRBJ2-3 TRBV24-1 - TRBD2 TGTGCCACCAGTGACCAGGGACTAGCGGGATCAGATACGCAGTATTTT CATSDQGLAGSDTQYF
TRBJ1-4 TRBV19 few TRBD1 TGTGCCAGTAGCCAAGGACAGGGTGCTAATGAAAAACTGTTTTTT CASSQGQGANEKLFF
TRBJ2-7 TRBV2 few - TGTGCCAGCAGGGACAGCTACTCCTACGAGCAGTACTTC CASRDSYSYEQYF
TRBJ1-4 TRBV2 many - TGTGCCAGCAGTGAATCACCGCGTCTACCTAATGAAAAACTGTTTTTT CASSESPRLPNEKLFF
TRBJ1-2 TRBV28 - - TGTGCCAGCAGGGGGGACGGCTACACCTTC CASRGDGYTF
TRBJ2-1 TRBV6-4 - - TGTGCCAGCAGTACCAATTCAGGGGGGTATGAGCAGTTCTTC CASSTNSGGYEQFF
TRBJ2-5 TRBV7-9 - TRBD2 TGTGCCAGCAGCTCCGGCACTAGCGGGGGGCGAAAAGAGACCCAGTACTTC CASSSGTSGGRKETQYF
TRBJ2-5 TRBV7-2 few TRBD1 TGTGCCAGCAGCTCGAACAGGGGGCAGGAGACCCAGTACTTC CASSSNRGQETQYF
TRBJ2-3 TRBV7-9 - TRBD1 TGTGCCAGCAGCGCCGGACAGGGGTTGACAGATACGCAGTATTTT CASSAGQGLTDTQYF
TRBJ2-3 TRBV19 - - TGCGCCAGTAGTATAGGCCGCACAGATACGCAGTATTTT CASSIGRTDTQYF
TRBJ1-1 TRBV27 - - TGTGCCAGCAGTCTCGCACAGGGTGAAGCTTTCTTT CASSLAQGEAFF
TRBJ1-4 TRBV2 few TRBD1 TGTGCCAGCAACAGGGGGAGGGATGAAAAACTGTTTTTT CASNRGRDEKLFF
TRBJ1-5 TRBV12-2 - - TGTGCAAGTCGCTTAGCGGGACAGGTTCTTAATCAGCCCCAGCATTTT CASRLAGQVLNQPQHF
TRBJ1-6 TRBV12-3/TRBV12-4 - - TGTGCCAGCAGTTTACGCATCGGGGACTCCTATAATTCACCCCTCCACTTT CASSLRIGDSYNSPLHF
TRBJ1-1 TRBV20-1 - - TGCAGTGCCCCCTCGGTTTCGGGCACTGAAGCTTTCTTT CSAPSVSGTEAFF
TRBJ1-4 TRBV18 - - TGTGCCAGCTCCGACGAGTATGGTTTGGGAACTAATGAAAAACTGTTTTTT CASSDEYGLGTNEKLFF
TRBJ1-2 TRBV5-6 - - TGTGCCAGCAGCTTGGGTTACCCAGTCGACGGCTACACCTTC CASSLGYPVDGYTF
TRBJ2-4 TRBV19 many TRBD2 TGTGCCGTAAGGGGCATAGCGGGAGCTGAAAACATTCAGTACTTC CAVRGIAGAENIQYF
TRBJ2-1 TRBV9 - - TGTGCCAGCAGCGTAGAGGGGGGTTCCTACAATGAGCAGTTCTTC CASSVEGGSYNEQFF
TRBJ2-1 TRBV7-3 many TRBD2 TGTGCCAGCAGCCTGAAACCACTAGCGGGGGGGCCCAATGAGCAGTTCTTC CASSLKPLAGGPNEQFF
TRBJ1-6 TRBV5-8 - - TGTGCCAGCAGCTTAGCCGGCACAGTAAATTCACCCCTCCACTTT CASSLAGTVNSPLHF
TRBJ2-1 TRBV6-1 - TRBD1 TGTGCCAGCAGTGTGATAGGGACAGGCCGATACAATGAGCAGTTCTTC CASSVIGTGRYNEQFF
TRBJ2-7 TRBV4-1 - - TGCGCCAGCAGCCAAGAGGGAGGCTACGAGCAGTACTTC CASSQEGGYEQYF
TRBJ1-1 TRBV7-9 few - TGTGCCAGCAGCTTAGTCATGAGTGAAGCTTTCTTT CASSLVMSEAFF
TRBJ2-3 TRBV6-5 - TRBD2 TGTGCCAGCAGTTCGACTCAGACTAGCCGCCCCAAGTATTTT CASSSTQTSRPKYF
TRBJ1-5 TRBV6-1 - - TGTGCCAGCAGTGGGCCCTCGATGAGCAATCAGCCCCAGCATTTT CASSGPSMSNQPQHF
TRBJ2-3 TRBV7-2 - TRBD2 TGTGCCAGCAGCTCGAATCCTCGAGTAGCGGGTTTTTCAGATACGCAGTATTTT CASSSNPRVAGFSDTQYF
TRBJ2-5 TRBV18 many - TGTGCCAGCTCACCACCTAGTATGGCAGAGACCCAGTACTTC CASSPPSMAETQYF
TRBJ1-5 TRBV7-2 many - TGTGCCAGCAGCTTAGTGGGGTATCAGCCCCAGCATTTT CASSLVGYQPQHF
TRBJ2-3 TRBV14 - - TGTGCCAGCAGCCAAGATAGGACTAGCACAGATACGCAGTATTTT CASSQDRTSTDTQYF
TRBJ2-3 TRBV29-1 few - TGCAGCACGATGGGCGGGGCCGGTATTGGCACAGATACGCAGTATTTT CSTMGGAGIGTDTQYF
TRBJ1-1 TRBV20-1 many - TGCAGTGCTAGTGCGGGGGCGGACACTGAAGCTTTCTTT CSASAGADTEAFF